This TCR beta chain is drawn from a study of cytomegalovirus exposure and HLA in healthy donors. Whole-study findings and limits: It was confirmed in vitro that a few of the CMV-associated chains were specific for CMV antigens. Cytomegalovirus-associated TCR beta chains were listed, numbering 150 to 200.

Repertoires were generated with immunoSEQ multiplex PCR, while TCRdb's copy carries only in-frame clones and drops some. The sample consists of roughly 150,000 clones, approximately 96% of them appearing once. Of note for this clone: No antigen is known for it.

Sequenced sample: PBMCs. This receptor was obtained from a young woman in good health and CMV-seronegative.

CDR3 residues: CASSTGTGGEQYF. The DNA for the CDR3 is TGCGCCAGCAGCACCGGGACAGGGGGCGAGCAGTACTTC. The chain is built from TRBV5-1 and TRBJ2-7; 11 positions agree with TRBD1. The CDR3 covers 13 residues. The trim removed 4 bases at V and 6 bases at J, leaving 3 bases unmatched. Germline V gives CDR1 SGHRS, CDR2 YFSETQ.